This TCR beta chain emerged from a study of blood T cell repertoires in COVID-19. V shed 5 bases, J shed 4 bases, and the junction held 7 bases outside the gene matches. CDR1 is SGHAT and CDR2 is FQNNGV in the germline V gene. This CDR3 region has 16 residues. The table came from immunoSEQ multiplex PCR; TCRdb's copy has only in-frame clones and leaves some out. This table holds around 180,000 clones, approximately 90% found once. Sequencing was done on a sample of peripheral blood. This chain links TRBV11-2 with TRBJ2-3; 12 positions agree with TRBD2. The source of this sequence is a human donor in a cohort sampled during active COVID-19. CDR3 nucleotides: TGTGCCAGCAGCCTTGAGACTAGCGGGAGACCAGATACGCAGTATTTT. Encoded protein: CASSLETSGRPDTQYF.